Given below is one T cell receptor beta chain in context. Its antigen is not known. The sample is drawn from a study of T cells in Graves' hyperthyroidism and ophthalmopathy. RNA transcripts gave rise to amplified TCR beta CDR3 regions. Researchers ran a first-round RT-PCR on the TCR CDR3 using the HTBI primer set. TCRdb processed the multiplex PCR reads anew with MiXCR; each CDR3 protein has one entry. Among 550,000 to 800,000 distinct CDR3 sequences, 15% to 20% were seen once, and the ten largest hold 8.4%. Study conclusions and caveats: The model predicted ophthalmopathy a median around 6 months before onset. Clonotypes that were expanded in thyroid above 0.001 mostly appeared in blood too.

This CDR3 has 13 amino acids. Trimming shortened V by 4 bases and J by 5 bases, and 12 bases separated the two germline ends. Germline CDR1 is MDHEN and CDR2 is SYDVKM. Sequenced input: blood. This clonotype was sampled from a man between 18 and 29 years old with Graves' hyperthyroidism. The chain couples TRBV28 to TRBJ2-7; the D gene is possibly TRBD1 (5 bases). DNA of the CDR3: TGTGCCAGCAGTTCACAGGAATTCCACGAGCAGTACTTC. It specifies CASSSQEFHEQYF.